This T cell receptor (beta chain) was recorded in a study of control samples from healthy donors and cancer patients. Germline assignment: CDR1 SGHRS and CDR2 YFSETQ. Unmatched junction bases numbered 6, after V lost 5 bases and J lost 0 bases. The CDR3 consists of 16 residues. Generated by immunoSEQ multiplex PCR, the TCRdb table keeps only in-frame clones and is missing some. The sample includes 100,000 to 150,000 clones, 90% of them seen just once. The V gene is TRBV5-1, the J gene TRBJ2-2, with 8 bases identical to TRBD2. The sample comprised blood. The sequence was collected from a man aged 35-49 years in good health. The DNA for the CDR3 is TGCGCCAGCAGTCGAACTAGCGGTACGAACACCGGGGAGCTGTTTTTT. This gives the protein CASSRTSGTNTGELFF.